These 24 T cell receptor beta chains were sequenced from one sample in a study of T cells in women clearing cervical HPV infection. Profiling relied on immunoSEQ multiplex PCR, and the TCRdb table lists in-frame clones only, not all of them. This sample's table has approximately 17,000 clones. Sequenced input: blood buffy coat. The receptors derive from a woman between 18 and 75 years old with a cervical HPV16 infection that either progressed to CIN3+ or cleared (not recorded which).

Points on this clone: From the germline J gene comes the end of the CDR3, since the read stops 3 residues before it. The chain links TRBV7-9 to TRBJ2-7; 7 positions agree with TRBD2. The CDR3 has 14 residues. Germline-derived CDR1 and CDR2 are SEHNR and FQNEAQ (reference sequence). V dropped 5 bases and J dropped 6; count of bases not matched to a gene: 10. CDR3 sequence reads: CASSRGEGLVEQYF. The sequenced CDR3 bases are TGTGCCAGCAGCCGGGGGGAGGGTTTGGTCGAG.

Points on this clone: One junction end disagrees with the germline gene, perhaps due to a read error. The read gets to within 3 residues of the CDR3 end, and the germline J gene fills in the rest. The rearrangement links TRBV19 to TRBJ2-3; TRBD2 agrees at 9 bases. This CDR3 contains 14 residues. The germline gives CDR1 LNHDA, CDR2 SQIVND (reference sequence). CDR3 sequence: CASSIAGDTDTQYF. Incomplete CDR3 DNA: TGTGCCAGTAGCATAGCGGGGGACACAGATACG.

A remark on this clone: The CDR3 end lies 3 residues beyond the end of the read and is filled in from the germline J gene. The V and J genes are TRBV7-9 and TRBJ2-3; 7 bases are shared with TRBD1. CDR3 length: 15 residues. Germline assignment: CDR1 SEHNR and CDR2 FQNEAQ (reference sequence). V lost 4 bases, J lost 1 base, and 5 bases stayed unmatched. CDR3 DNA, as far as it was read: TGTGCCAGCAGCTCCTCCCAGGGGGGCACAGATACG. Residues: CASSSSQGGTDT. The whole CDR3 sequence reads CASSSSQGGTDTQYF.

Turning to this clone: The read is 3 residues too short to cover the CDR3 end, so that end is filled in from the germline J gene. V is TRBV20-1 and J is TRBJ1-2; 10 positions agree with TRBD1. This CDR3 comprises 14 residues. Germline V lookup: CDR1 DFQATT, CDR2 SNEGSKA (reference sequence). V shed 2 bases and J 4 bases; nucleotides not matched to a gene: 4. The CDR3 loop is CSARLGQGIYGYTF. The part of the CDR3 DNA that was read is TGCAGTGCTAGATTGGGACAGGGGATCTATGGC.

A remark on this clone: The read gets to within 3 residues of the CDR3 end, and the germline J gene fills in the rest. The chain recombines TRBV5-1 with TRBJ2-5, with D perhaps assigned TRBD1 or TRBD2 (6 bases each). Germline CDR1 and CDR2: SGHRS and YFSETQ. The CDR3 is 14 amino acids. With 0 bases removed from V and 4 bases from J, the gap between germline ends came to 10 bases. CDR3 in amino acids: CASSLVGGGETQYF. The sequenced CDR3 bases are TGCGCCAGCAGCTTGGTTGGAGGGGGAGAGACC.

Partial CDR3 DNA: TGCGCCAGCAGCCGCGGGTACGGGAAAGAGACC. Amino acids: CASSRGYGKET. The full-length CDR3 reads as CASSRGYGKETQYF. The chain joins TRBV5-1 to TRBJ2-5, with D possibly TRBD2 on 5 matching bases. Read coverage stops 3 residues before the CDR3 terminus; the germline J gene supplies the remainder. Looked up from germline, CDR1 is SGHRS and CDR2 is YFSETQ. Trimming shortened V by 4 bases and J by 3 bases, and 13 bases separated the two germline ends. The CDR3 runs to 14 residues.

As for this clone: The read terminates 3 residues ahead of where the CDR3 ends, so the germline J gene completes it. J is TRBJ2-1 and V is TRBV20-1; no definite D call. The germline gives CDR1 DFQATT, CDR2 SNEGSKA (reference sequence). The V end lost 3 bases, the J end lost 0 bases, and 9 bases lay between the germline ends. The CDR3 is 14 amino acids. CDR3 loop: CSASPQYSYNEQFF. CDR3 bases read: TGCAGTGCTAGTCCCCAGTACTCCTACAATGAG.

As concerns this clone: The CDR3 extends 3 residues past the end of the read, so its final part is completed from the germline J gene. The chain has TRBV5-1 and TRBJ2-7, with 9 bases identical to TRBD1. The length of the CDR3 is 16 residues. Trimming removed 3 bases from V and 4 bases from J; junction bases left unmatched: 11. Germline V gene lookup returns CDR1 SGHRS and CDR2 YFSETQ. Here the CDR3 reads CASSSQGGQGWYEQYF. The sequenced part of the CDR3 DNA is TGCGCCAGCAGCTCCCAGGGGGGACAGGGTTGGTACGAG.

CDR3 loop: CASSLDGTGAYEQYF. The covered CDR3 bases are TGTGCCAGCAGCTTAGATGGGACAGGAGCCTACGAG. The rearrangement joins TRBV7-9 to TRBJ2-7; 8 bases align to TRBD1. Sequencing ends 3 residues short of the CDR3 end; the germline J gene provides the rest. The germline CDR1 and CDR2 sequences are SEHNR and FQNEAQ (reference sequence). Trimming at V came to 1 base and at J to 2 bases, leaving 4 bases not matched to a gene. This CDR3 has 15 amino acids.

Remarks on this clone: Sequencing ends 3 residues short of the CDR3 end; the germline J gene provides the rest. The chain is built from TRBV20-1 and TRBJ1-6; 8 nucleotides agree with TRBD1. This CDR3 comprises 15 residues. V lost 1 base and J lost 7; bases outside the gene matches: 6. Germline V gene data show CDR1 as DFQATT and CDR2 as SNEGSKA (reference sequence). The DNA read from the CDR3 is TGCAGTGCTAGAGGCGACAGGGGACGGAATTCACCC. It translates to CSARGDRGRNSP. From start to end, the CDR3 is CSARGDRGRNSPLHF.

Notes on this clone: The read finishes 3 residues shy of the CDR3 end, and the germline J gene is used to complete it. The chain couples TRBV4-1 to TRBJ1-1; 7 nucleotides agree with TRBD1. V trimming: 5 bases; J trimming: 0 bases; junction bases outside the gene matches: 6. This CDR3 has 15 amino acids. In germline, CDR1 is MGHRA, CDR2 YSYEKL. The part of the CDR3 DNA that was read is TGCGCCAGCAGCGCGCGGACAGGACTGAACACTGAA. It yields the protein CASSARTGLNTE. Given in full, the CDR3 is CASSARTGLNTEAFF.

Turning to this clone: Coverage ceases 3 residues before the CDR3 finishes, and the germline J gene fills in the end. This chain joins TRBV7-3 and TRBJ2-2; 10 positions agree with TRBD2. This CDR3 contains 17 residues. The germline V gene has CDR1 SGHTA and CDR2 FQGTGA. V shed 0 bases, J shed 4 bases, and the junction held 5 bases outside the gene matches. The CDR3 sequence is CASSLTAGGPGTGELFF. Partial CDR3 DNA: TGTGCCAGCAGCTTAACAGCGGGGGGGCCGGGCACCGGGGAG.

With respect to this clone: The missing CDR3 end, 3 residues past where the read stops, is filled in from the germline J gene. The rearrangement links TRBV7-2 to TRBJ1-4; no clear D. Per germline, CDR1 SGHTA and CDR2 FQGNSA. This CDR3 is built from 14 residues. With 5 bases removed from V and 7 bases from J, the gap between germline ends came to 14 bases. The CDR3 region is CASSPRPNSEKLFF. The sequenced CDR3 bases are TGTGCCAGCAGCCCCCGCCCGAACAGTGAAAAA.

A word on this clone: Read coverage stops 3 residues before the CDR3 terminus; the germline J gene supplies the remainder. The J gene is TRBJ2-3, the V gene TRBV5-1; 7 positions agree with TRBD1. CDR1 is SGHRS, CDR2 YFSETQ, per germline. With 4 bases clipped from V and 4 bases from J, the junction kept 9 bases outside the gene matches. This CDR3 region has 15 residues. Partial CDR3 DNA: TGCGCCAGCAGCAAGGGAAACACAGGGGCAGATACG. Translated: CASSKGNTGADT. The whole CDR3 reads CASSKGNTGADTQYF.

To note about this clone: The read stops 3 residues short of the end of the CDR3; the missing end is completed from the germline J gene. The chain links TRBV29-1 to TRBJ1-6, with 11 bases lining up with TRBD1. V lost 6 bases, J lost 10 bases, and 8 bases stayed unmatched. CDR1 SQVTM and CDR2 ANQGSEA come from the germline V gene. This CDR3 has 14 amino acids. The CDR3 bases that were read are TGCAGCGTGGGGTCCGGGACAGGGGGATCACCC. It is translated as CSVGSGTGGSP. The full-length CDR3 reads as CSVGSGTGGSPLHF.

A remark on this clone: The read comes to an end 3 residues before the CDR3 does, leaving the germline J gene to fill in the end. The gene calls are TRBV28 and TRBJ1-3, with TRBD1 matching 7 bases. With 8 bases clipped from V and 4 bases from J, the junction kept 8 bases outside the gene matches. Germline assignment: CDR1 MDHEN and CDR2 SYDVKM. The CDR3 contains 14 residues. CDR3 region: CASGIQGTGNTIYF. Partial CDR3 DNA: TGTGCCAGCGGAATACAGGGGACGGGAAACACC. The full variable domain, with the rest looked up from reference TRBV28 and TRBJ1-3, is DVKVTQSSRYLVKRTGEKVFLECVQDMDHENMFWYRQDPGLGLRLIYFSYDVKMKEKGDIPEGYSVSREKKERFSLILESASTNQTSMYLCASGIQGTGNTIYFGEGSWLTVV.

Details on this clone: The read finishes 3 residues shy of the CDR3 end, and the germline J gene is used to complete it. This chain connects TRBV7-9 to TRBJ1-5; no reliable D call. The CDR3 consists of 14 residues. The germline V gene has CDR1 SEHNR and CDR2 FQNEAQ (reference sequence). Trimming took 1 base from V and 1 from J, leaving 5 bases between them. CDR3 amino acids: CASSLVTSNQPQHF. The sequenced part of the CDR3 DNA is TGTGCCAGCAGCTTAGTTACAAGCAATCAGCCC. Filled out from reference TRBV7-9 and TRBJ1-5, the complete variable domain reads DTGVSQNPRHKITKRGQNVTFRCDPISEHNRLYWYRQTLGQGPEFLTYFQNEAQLEKSRLLSDRFSAERPKGSFSTLEIQRTEQGDSAMYLCASSLVTSNQPQHFGDGTRLSIL.

As regards this clone: Read coverage stops 3 residues before the CDR3 terminus; the germline J gene supplies the remainder. The chain couples TRBV30 to TRBJ1-1; D possibly corresponds to TRBD1 (5 bases). The CDR3 totals 15 residues. Trimming removed 2 bases at V and 5 bases at J, with 18 bases between. Germline V CDR1 and CDR2: GTSNPN, SVGIG (reference sequence). The CDR3 spells CAWSRSAAAGTEAFF. CDR3 DNA (partial): TGTGCCTGGAGTCGGTCTGCGGCGGCAGGGACTGAA. The full variable domain, rest sourced from reference TRBV30 and TRBJ1-1, is SQTIHQWPATLVQPVGSPLSLECTVEGTSNPNLYWYRQAAGRGLQLLFYSVGIGQISSEVPQNLSASRPQDRQFILSSKKLLLSDSGFYLCAWSRSAAAGTEAFFGQGTRLTVV.

Concerning this clone itself: The observed sequence ends 3 residues before the CDR3 terminus, with the missing tail filled in from the germline J gene. The chain employs TRBV10-3 and TRBJ2-2; TRBD1 matches at 7 bases. The germline CDR1 and CDR2 sequences are ENHRY and SYGVKD. Unmatched junction bases numbered 8, after V lost 6 bases and J lost 4 bases. The length of the CDR3 is 15 residues. CDR3 DNA (partial): TGTGCCATCAGAGAAGGGACAGCGGCCACCGGGGAG. It codes for CAIREGTAATGE. The entire CDR3 protein is CAIREGTAATGELFF.

As for this clone: Read data end 3 residues before the CDR3 end; the end is taken from the germline J gene. Within the sample, other DNA sequences also encode this same CDR3. This chain connects TRBV7-9 to TRBJ1-6, with TRBD1 matching 8 bases. The V gene end was trimmed by 5 bases and the J gene end by 9 bases; junction bases not matched to a gene: 6. CDR3 length: 14 residues. The V gene's germline CDR1 is SEHNR and CDR2 FQNEAQ (reference sequence). CDR3 bases read: TGTGCCAGCAGCCCTGGACAGGGAGGTTCACCC. Translating it yields CASSPGQGGSP. The full CDR3 reads CASSPGQGGSPLHF.

Regarding this clone: The read gets to within 3 residues of the CDR3 end, and the germline J gene fills in the rest. This chain links TRBV7-2 with TRBJ1-1, with D possibly matching TRBD1 (5 bases). CDR3 length: 14 residues. In germline, CDR1 is SGHTA, CDR2 FQGNSA. Trimming cost V 4 bases and J 0 bases, with 9 bases left between them. The CDR3 bases that were read are TGTGCCAGCAGCTCCACGACAGTGAACACTGAA. Translated, it gives CASSSTTVNTE. The whole CDR3 sequence reads CASSSTTVNTEAFF.

A remark on this clone: The CDR3 end is not reached by the read, which stops 3 residues before it; the germline J gene fills it in. V usage is TRBV20-1 and J usage is TRBJ2-1; 8 bases map to TRBD2. V lost 6 bases and J lost 3; bases outside the gene matches: 7. This CDR3 contains 14 residues. The germline CDR1 and CDR2 sequences are DFQATT and SNEGSKA (reference sequence). The DNA read from the CDR3 is TGCAGTGCCAATAGCGGGGCGGGCTACAATGAG. This sequence encodes CSANSGAGYNE. The whole CDR3 protein is CSANSGAGYNEQFF.

A remark on this clone: The read ends 3 residues before the CDR3 terminus; that terminus is restored from the germline J gene. The V call is TRBV2, the J call TRBJ2-1; 10 bases fit TRBD2. Germline CDR1 reads SNHLY; CDR2 reads FYNNEI. V lost 4 bases to trimming and J lost 8 bases; unmatched junction nucleotides: 8. The CDR3 spans 15 residues. The part of the CDR3 DNA that was read is TGTGCCAGCAGTGCCCAAGCGGGAGGGTGGGATGAG. Amino acid sequence: CASSAQAGGWDE. The whole CDR3 sequence reads CASSAQAGGWDEQFF.

Points on this clone: The CDR3 extends 3 residues past the end of the read, so its final part is completed from the germline J gene. The chain joins TRBV27 to TRBJ2-5; D remains ambiguous. Germline V gene sequence: CDR1 MNHEY, CDR2 SMNVEV (reference sequence). This CDR3 region has 13 residues. V was pared by 6 bases and J by 4 bases, with 12 bases between. The CDR3 bases that were read are TGTGCCAGCAGCCGTAGCTTCCCAGAGACC. As protein: CASSRSFPET. The CDR3 in full is CASSRSFPETQYF.